This entry describes one T cell receptor (beta chain). The record originates from a study of blood T cell repertoires in COVID-19. Recruitment covered 20 to 25 US areas and drew participants whose ages spanned roughly 18 to 89 years. Categorization into cohorts depended on clinical history that participants reported. The CDR3 runs to 14 residues. CDR1 is SEHNR and CDR2 is FQNEAQ in the germline V gene (reference sequence). The junction had 3 bases not matched to a gene; V was cut back by 5 bases and J by 3 bases. Original analysis: Amplification from reference gene primers served as the basis for estimated nucleated cell counts. Method: immunoSEQ multiplex PCR; TCRdb's copy keeps in-frame clones and lacks some. V, J and clone size were drawn from that table, and D and trimming were deduced from the DNA. The sample has about 190,000 clones; roughly 80% are singletons.

What was sequenced was PBMCs or T cells enriched from blood (not recorded which). This sequence was found in a woman aged 25-40 years who had recovered from COVID-19. The chain employs TRBV7-9 and TRBJ2-1, with 8 positions matching TRBD1. The chain's CDR3 is CASSEQGGYNEQFF. CDR3 DNA sequence: TGTGCCAGCAGCGAACAGGGGGGCTACAATGAGCAGTTCTTC.